Included here is one T cell receptor (beta chain) sequence, with context. Its antigen specificity is not known. Nothing much larger sits one base from this clone, and base qualities are not available. A second Seattle source provided samples from volunteer blood donors who had recovered from COVID-19. Each collaborating institution followed its own protocols to collect whole blood in K2EDTA tubes. For TCRbeta analysis, collaborator samples were shipped as frozen whole blood, as isolated PBMCs, or as DNA extracted from either sample type. The immunoSEQ Assay, a bias-controlled multiplex PCR, was used to amplify TCRbeta CDR3 regions from genomic DNA. Processing in the source paper ran as follows. The number of nucleated cells in each sample was estimated from the amplification of reference gene primers within the assay. To quantify the absolute abundance of each unique TCRbeta CDR3 rearrangement, sequence reads were collapsed and filtered. Productive Simpson clonality was computed per sample as the square root of Simpson's diversity index over productive rearrangements. Sourced from immuneACCESS, this table was stored by TCRdb with only in-frame sequences that have V and J called. A share of the clones is absent; for the studies checked, an unresolved V gene accounts for under half, and the remainder has no known explanation. That table supplies the V and J calls and clone size; D and trimming were determined from the DNA. The sample table shows some 240,000 clones, and 84% are seen once. The ten largest clones represent about 1.6% of the sample.

V is cut back by 3 bases and J by 6 bases, with 5 bases in the junction unmatched. The CDR3 runs 13 amino acids, cysteine and phenylalanine included. The retained sequence is limited to the CDR3, 39 bases, with the frame set at the first base. The germline V gene yields SGHDT for CDR1 and YYEEEE for CDR2. The data originate from a study of blood T cell repertoires in COVID-19 (TCRdb year 2020). Regarding the study in general: Collaborator samples came from the United States, Italy and Spain and covered acute and convalescent phases of COVID-19. The material from the prospective study consisted of cDNA or gDNA derived from T cells, B-cell-depleted T cells, or PBMCs. Subjects who had been exposed to COVID-19, were actively infected with it, or had recovered from it provided the deeply sampled blood TCRbeta repertoires that made up the dataset. The repertoires were made available in a free public database intended to serve as a resource for research on the immune response to SARS-CoV-2. Samples were obtained from the ongoing ImmuneRACE study (first 160 participants) and from about 1,300 subjects provided by 6 global collaborators. A de-identified subject ID, COVID-19 status, age in years and sex were almost always included in the sample metadata. Where available, HLA class I and class II types were taken from metadata supplied by the sample provider and were not determined by assay-based typing.

What the authors observed across the whole study: Clinical and demographic metadata were provided uncurated, with the amount varying by source and participant.

The specimen was peripheral blood. The origin of this receptor is a woman aged 40 to 49 who had recovered from COVID-19. The receptor chain draws on TRBV5-6 and TRBJ1-2; 7 bases in the middle match TRBD1. The sequenced DNA is TGTGCCAGCAGCTCCGACAGGGACCATGGCTACACCTTC. It is translated as CASSSDRDHGYTF.